This paragraph reports one TCR beta chain. Antigen specificity is unknown. The sample belongs to a study of CD8+ T cells in alopecia areata. Across the whole study: Treated patients took oral tofacitinib at 5 to 10 mg twice daily.

The CDR3 has 12 amino acids. Looked up from germline, CDR1 is ENHRY and CDR2 is SYGVKD. V was trimmed by 3 bases and J by 5 bases, leaving 2 bases between them. Study-level findings and limits: A great number of expanded lesional clones endured in scalp and blood during tofacitinib.

Treatment in this sample: oral pan-JAK inhibitor, 5-10 mg twice daily. RNA extraction was followed by reverse transcription into cDNA, which acted as the sequencing template. Assay: immunoSEQ multiplex PCR; the TCRdb copy retains only in-frame clones and omits some. The repertoire includes hundreds of thousands of clones, 60% of them detected once, and around 0.84% sits in the top ten. The specimen was CD4+ T cells sorted from blood, collected around week 53, from a patient treated with tofacitinib. V gene TRBV10-3 combines with J gene TRBJ1-6; no clear D. The source is a human donor with alopecia areata. The CDR3 sequence: CAISDNNSPLHF. The CDR3 region has the DNA TGTGCCATCAGTGACAATAATTCACCCCTCCACTTT.